The clone carrying this T cell receptor (beta chain) has only a few counts. RNA extraction and reverse transcription yielded cDNA as sequencing template. Repertoires were generated with immunoSEQ multiplex PCR, while TCRdb's copy carries only in-frame clones and drops some. The repertoire holds 100,000 to 150,000 clones, with 55% to 65% as singletons. The data are from a study of CD8+ T cells in alopecia areata. Sorted out of PBMCs were CD4+ T cells and CD8+ T cells. The CDR3 extends over 15 amino acids. Germline loops: CDR1 SGHNT, CDR2 YYREEE (reference sequence). The V and J ends lost 3 bases and 2 bases respectively, with 12 bases between them.

The sequenced sample was CD4+ T cells sorted from blood. The chain combines TRBV5-4 with TRBJ2-1; a possible D gene is TRBD1 (6 bases). The sequence was obtained from a human donor in good health. The CDR3 loop reads CASSSRGSAYNEQFF. The CDR3 DNA follows: TGTGCCAGCAGCTCCAGGGGTAGCGCCTACAATGAGCAGTTCTTC.